A selection of T cell receptor beta chains follows, all from one sample in a study of CD8 T cells in Susac syndrome. Via MiXCR, TCRdb re-called the immunoSEQ multiplex PCR reads, giving one row per CDR3 protein. The sample shows more than 85,000 distinct CDR3 sequences, just under 95% of them seen only once. The specimen sequenced was CD4+ T cells from PBMCs. The receptor source for this set is a human donor with Susac syndrome. The CDR3 runs from the conserved cysteine through the conserved F or W. A D gene is named only where the DNA matches it firmly. The size of a clone is reported for some rows only, either as once, few or many, or as a class for expanded clones.

d_gene: NA; v_gene: TRBV4-1; j_gene: TRBJ1-3; abundance: NA; CDR3nt: TGCGCCAGCAGCCAAGAGGGGCAGGGGAACTCTGGAAACACCATATATTTT; CDR3aa: CASSQEGQGNSGNTIYF
d_gene: NA; v_gene: TRBV29-1; j_gene: TRBJ1-1; abundance: NA; CDR3nt: TGCAGCGTTCTGGCAGCCACTGAAGCTTTCTTT; CDR3aa: CSVLAATEAFF
d_gene: NA; v_gene: TRBV7-2; j_gene: TRBJ2-1; abundance: NA; CDR3nt: TGTGCCAGCAGCTTAGTAGGGTTGGGCTCGGGTGAGCAGTTCTTC; CDR3aa: CASSLVGLGSGEQFF
d_gene: NA; v_gene: TRBV7-9; j_gene: TRBJ1-5; abundance: NA; CDR3nt: TGTGCCAGCAGCTTCGGGGAAGTGGGTCAGCCCCAGCATTTT; CDR3aa: CASSFGEVGQPQHF
d_gene: TRBD1; v_gene: TRBV29-1; j_gene: TRBJ2-7; abundance: NA; CDR3nt: TGCAGCGTTGAGAGGGGGACAGGGGTACGTTACGAGCAGTACTTC; CDR3aa: CSVERGTGVRYEQYF
d_gene: NA; v_gene: TRBV7-9; j_gene: TRBJ2-5; abundance: NA; CDR3nt: TGTGCCAGCAGCTCACTGGATAGAATACAAGAGACCCAGTACTTC; CDR3aa: CASSSLDRIQETQYF
d_gene: TRBD2; v_gene: TRBV6-4; j_gene: TRBJ2-3; abundance: NA; CDR3nt: TGTGCCAGCAGTACGGCAGCGGGGGGCCTCAATACGCAGTATTTT; CDR3aa: CASSTAAGGLNTQYF
d_gene: TRBD1; v_gene: TRBV20-1; j_gene: TRBJ2-2; abundance: once; CDR3nt: TGCAGTGCCAAAGGGGGCCACACCGGGGAGCTGTTTTTT; CDR3aa: CSAKGGHTGELFF
d_gene: NA; v_gene: TRBV19; j_gene: TRBJ1-6; abundance: NA; CDR3nt: TGTGCCAGTTCCTCTAGACACGGAGGAAATTCACCCCTCCACTTT; CDR3aa: CASSSRHGGNSPLHF
d_gene: TRBD2; v_gene: TRBV7-2; j_gene: TRBJ2-7; abundance: NA; CDR3nt: TGTGCCAGCAGCTTAGGAGTTAGCGGGGAGGAGCAGTACTTC; CDR3aa: CASSLGVSGEEQYF
d_gene: NA; v_gene: TRBV5-6; j_gene: TRBJ1-2; abundance: NA; CDR3nt: TGTGCCAGCAACCCCGGGGGGGGGAGCTACACCTTC; CDR3aa: CASNPGGGSYTF
d_gene: TRBD1; v_gene: TRBV5-1; j_gene: TRBJ2-1; abundance: once; CDR3nt: TGCGCCAGCAGCCCGGGACAGGGGTTTGGGAATGAGCAGTTCTTC; CDR3aa: CASSPGQGFGNEQFF
d_gene: NA; v_gene: TRBV9; j_gene: TRBJ2-2; abundance: NA; CDR3nt: TGTGCCAGCAGCGAACAGGGAAGCGCCGGGGAGCTGTTTTTT; CDR3aa: CASSEQGSAGELFF
d_gene: TRBD1; v_gene: TRBV3-1; j_gene: TRBJ1-1; abundance: NA; CDR3nt: TGTGCCAGCAGCCGTTTTCAGACAGGGCCGAACACTGAAGCTTTCTTT; CDR3aa: CASSRFQTGPNTEAFF
d_gene: TRBD2; v_gene: TRBV7-2; j_gene: TRBJ2-5; abundance: NA; CDR3nt: TGTGCCAGCAGCTTCCAACGGACTAGCGGGGGACTACCACGAGAGACCCAGTACTTC; CDR3aa: CASSFQRTSGGLPRETQYF
d_gene: NA; v_gene: TRBV9; j_gene: TRBJ2-7; abundance: once; CDR3nt: TGTGCCAGCAGCGTAGACGAGAAGCAGTACTTC; CDR3aa: CASSVDEKQYF
d_gene: TRBD1; v_gene: TRBV7-9; j_gene: TRBJ2-7; abundance: NA; CDR3nt: TGTGCCAGCAGCAACCGGGACAGGGGGAACTACGAGCAGTACTTC; CDR3aa: CASSNRDRGNYEQYF
d_gene: TRBD2; v_gene: TRBV4-1; j_gene: TRBJ2-5; abundance: NA; CDR3nt: TGCGCCAGCAGCCCAGGGATAGCGGGGGAGACCCAGTACTTC; CDR3aa: CASSPGIAGETQYF
d_gene: NA; v_gene: TRBV4-1; j_gene: TRBJ1-3; abundance: NA; CDR3nt: TGCGCCAGCAGCCAAGCCTCAGGGCGCGGAAACACCATATATTTT; CDR3aa: CASSQASGRGNTIYF
d_gene: NA; v_gene: TRBV30; j_gene: TRBJ2-3; abundance: NA; CDR3nt: TGTGCCTGGACTTCGGGAGTGGATACGCAGTATTTT; CDR3aa: CAWTSGVDTQYF
d_gene: TRBD1; v_gene: TRBV30; j_gene: TRBJ1-4; abundance: once; CDR3nt: TGTGCCTGGAAGACAGGGGCGGCTAATGAAAAACTGTTTTTT; CDR3aa: CAWKTGAANEKLFF
d_gene: NA; v_gene: TRBV14; j_gene: TRBJ1-2; abundance: once; CDR3nt: TGTGCCAGCAGCCAACAGAGTTCCTATGGCTACACCTTC; CDR3aa: CASSQQSSYGYTF
d_gene: TRBD1; v_gene: TRBV7-2; j_gene: TRBJ2-7; abundance: NA; CDR3nt: TGTGCCAGCAGTTCCGGGACAGGGGGCGCCAAGCCCTACGAGCAGTACTTC; CDR3aa: CASSSGTGGAKPYEQYF